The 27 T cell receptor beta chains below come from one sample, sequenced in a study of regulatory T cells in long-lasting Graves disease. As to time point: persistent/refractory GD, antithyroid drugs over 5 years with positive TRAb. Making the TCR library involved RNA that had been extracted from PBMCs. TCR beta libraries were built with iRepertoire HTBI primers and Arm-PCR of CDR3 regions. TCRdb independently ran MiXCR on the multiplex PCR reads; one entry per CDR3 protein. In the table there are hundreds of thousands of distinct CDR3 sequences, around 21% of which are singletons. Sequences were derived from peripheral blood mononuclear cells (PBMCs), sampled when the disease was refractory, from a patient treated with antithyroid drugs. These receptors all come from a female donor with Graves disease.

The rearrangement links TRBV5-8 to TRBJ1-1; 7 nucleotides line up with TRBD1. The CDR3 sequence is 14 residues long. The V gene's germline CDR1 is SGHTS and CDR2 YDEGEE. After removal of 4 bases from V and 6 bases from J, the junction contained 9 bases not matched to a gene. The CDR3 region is CASSHRGGDPEAFF. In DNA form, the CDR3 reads TGTGCCAGCAGCCACAGGGGAGGCGACCCTGAAGCTTTCTTT.

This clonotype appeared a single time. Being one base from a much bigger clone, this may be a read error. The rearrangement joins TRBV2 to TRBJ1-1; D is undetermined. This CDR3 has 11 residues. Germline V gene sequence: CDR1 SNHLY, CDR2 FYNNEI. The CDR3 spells CASIEATEALF. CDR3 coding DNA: TGTGCCAGCATAGAGGCCACTGAAGCTCTCTTT.

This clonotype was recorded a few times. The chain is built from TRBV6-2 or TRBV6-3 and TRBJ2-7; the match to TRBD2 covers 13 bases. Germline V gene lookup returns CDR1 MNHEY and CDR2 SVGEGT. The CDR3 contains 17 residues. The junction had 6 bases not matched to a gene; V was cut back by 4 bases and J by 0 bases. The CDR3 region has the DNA TGTGCCAGCAGTTTGGGACTAGCGGGATTCAGCTCCTACGAGCAGTACTTC. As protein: CASSLGLAGFSSYEQYF.

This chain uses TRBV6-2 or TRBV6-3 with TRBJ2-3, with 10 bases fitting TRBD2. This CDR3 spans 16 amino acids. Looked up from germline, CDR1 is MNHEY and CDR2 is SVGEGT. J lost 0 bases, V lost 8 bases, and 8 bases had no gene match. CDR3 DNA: TGTGCCAGCCAGAAGCGGGAGGGCCTAAGCACAGATACGCAGTATTTT. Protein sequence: CASQKREGLSTDTQYF.

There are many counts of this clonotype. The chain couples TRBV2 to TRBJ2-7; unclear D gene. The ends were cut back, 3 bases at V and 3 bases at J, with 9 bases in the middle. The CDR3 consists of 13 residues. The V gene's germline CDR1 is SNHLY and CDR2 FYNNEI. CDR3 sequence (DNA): TGTGCCAGCAGTGATTGGGCGGTCTACGAGCAGTACTTC. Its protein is CASSDWAVYEQYF.

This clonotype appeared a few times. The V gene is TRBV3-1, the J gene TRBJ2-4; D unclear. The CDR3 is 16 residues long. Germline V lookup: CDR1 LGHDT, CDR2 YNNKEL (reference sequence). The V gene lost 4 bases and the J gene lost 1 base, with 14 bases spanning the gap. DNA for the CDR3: TGTGCCAGCAGCCCCTCGCACTATGTGGCCAAAAACATTCAGTACTTC. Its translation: CASSPSHYVAKNIQYF.

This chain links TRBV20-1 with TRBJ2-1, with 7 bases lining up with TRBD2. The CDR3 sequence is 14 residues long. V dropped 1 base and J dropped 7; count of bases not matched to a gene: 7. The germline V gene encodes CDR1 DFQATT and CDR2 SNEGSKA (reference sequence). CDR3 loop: CSARVSGGSNEQFF. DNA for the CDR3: TGCAGTGCTAGAGTCTCGGGAGGTTCTAATGAGCAGTTCTTC.

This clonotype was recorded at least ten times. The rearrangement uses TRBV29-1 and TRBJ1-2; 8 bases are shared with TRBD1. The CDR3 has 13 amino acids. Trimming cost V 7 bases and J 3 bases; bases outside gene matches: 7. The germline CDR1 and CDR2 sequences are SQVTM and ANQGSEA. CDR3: CSAGQGGYYGYTF. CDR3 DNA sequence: TGCAGCGCCGGACAGGGAGGCTACTATGGCTACACCTTC.

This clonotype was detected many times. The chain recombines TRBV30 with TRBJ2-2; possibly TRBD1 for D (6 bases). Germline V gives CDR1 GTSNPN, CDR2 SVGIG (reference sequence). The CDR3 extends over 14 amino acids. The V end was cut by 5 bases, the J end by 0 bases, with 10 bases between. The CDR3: CAWDRLSNTGELFF. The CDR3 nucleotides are TGTGCCTGGGACAGGCTTTCGAACACCGGGGAGCTGTTTTTT. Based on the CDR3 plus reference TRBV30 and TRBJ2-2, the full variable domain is SQTIHQWPATLVQPVGSPLSLECTVEGTSNPNLYWYRQAAGRGLQLLFYSVGIGQISSEVPQNLSASRPQDRQFILSSKKLLLSDSGFYLCAWDRLSNTGELFFGEGSRLTVL.

DNA for the CDR3: TGCAGCGTTGAATTGGCTAGCGGGAGACAAGAGACCCAGTACTTC. As protein: CSVELASGRQETQYF. This chain joins TRBV29-1 and TRBJ2-5; 10 nucleotides align to TRBD2. From germline, CDR1 is SQVTM and CDR2 ANQGSEA. V shed 2 bases, J shed 2 bases, and the junction held 5 bases outside the gene matches. This CDR3 spans 15 amino acids.

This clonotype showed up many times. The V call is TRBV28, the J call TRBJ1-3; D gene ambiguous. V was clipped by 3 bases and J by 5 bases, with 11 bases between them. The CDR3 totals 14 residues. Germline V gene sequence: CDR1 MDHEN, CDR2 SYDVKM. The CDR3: CASSLAALRNTIYF. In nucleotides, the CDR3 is TGTGCCAGCAGTTTGGCGGCACTCAGAAACACCATATATTTT.

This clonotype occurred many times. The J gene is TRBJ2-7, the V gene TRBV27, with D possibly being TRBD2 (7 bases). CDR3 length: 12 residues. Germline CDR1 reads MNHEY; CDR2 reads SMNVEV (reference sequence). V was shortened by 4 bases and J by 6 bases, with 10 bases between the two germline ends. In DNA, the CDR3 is TGTGCCAGCAGTTGGGGGGGGCGCGAGCAGTACTTC. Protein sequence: CASSWGGREQYF.

The DNA of the CDR3 is TGTGCCAGCATCCCCCTAGGGGGGACAGCGGAGACCCAGTACTTC. Its translation is CASIPLGGTAETQYF. The chain combines TRBV7-9 with TRBJ2-5; tentatively, D is TRBD1 (7 bases). Trimming shortened V by 7 bases and J by 5 bases, and 20 bases separated the two germline ends. The V gene's germline CDR1 is SEHNR and CDR2 FQNEAQ (reference sequence). The CDR3 has 15 residues.

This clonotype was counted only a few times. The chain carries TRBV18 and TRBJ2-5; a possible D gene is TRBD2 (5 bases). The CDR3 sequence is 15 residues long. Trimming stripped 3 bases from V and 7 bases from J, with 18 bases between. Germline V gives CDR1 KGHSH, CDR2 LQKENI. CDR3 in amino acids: CASSPWADTEGTQYF. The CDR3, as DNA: TGTGCCAGCTCACCTTGGGCAGACACTGAGGGGACCCAGTACTTC. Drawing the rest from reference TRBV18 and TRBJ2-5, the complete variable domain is NAGVMQNPRHLVRRRGQEARLRCSPMKGHSHVYWYRQLPEEGLKFMVYLQKENIIDESGMPKERFSAEFPKEGPSILRIQQVVRGDSAAYFCASSPWADTEGTQYFGPGTRLLVL.

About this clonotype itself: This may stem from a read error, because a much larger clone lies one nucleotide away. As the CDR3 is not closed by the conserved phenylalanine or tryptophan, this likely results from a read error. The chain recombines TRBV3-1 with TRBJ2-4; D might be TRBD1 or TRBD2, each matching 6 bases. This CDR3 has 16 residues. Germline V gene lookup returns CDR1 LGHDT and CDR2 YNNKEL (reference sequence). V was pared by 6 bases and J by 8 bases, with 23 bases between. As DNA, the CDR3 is TGTGCCAGCAGTAAACTAAGTGGGGGCGGGGAAGACATTCAGTACCTC. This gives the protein CASSKLSGGGEDIQYL.

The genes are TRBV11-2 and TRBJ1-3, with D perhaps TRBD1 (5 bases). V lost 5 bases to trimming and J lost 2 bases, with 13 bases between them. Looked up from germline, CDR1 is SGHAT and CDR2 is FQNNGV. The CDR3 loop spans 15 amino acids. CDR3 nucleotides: TGTGCCAGCAGCCCAGGGCGGGGAGCTGGAAACACCATATATTTT. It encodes CASSPGRGAGNTIYF.

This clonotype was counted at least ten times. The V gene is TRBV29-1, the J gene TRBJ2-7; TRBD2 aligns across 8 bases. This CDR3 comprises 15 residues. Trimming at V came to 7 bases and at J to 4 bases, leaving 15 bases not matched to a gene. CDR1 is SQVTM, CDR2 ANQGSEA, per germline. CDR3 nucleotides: TGCAGCGCCGCAGGTCCAGCGGGAGTCCCGTACGAGCAGTACTTC. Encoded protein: CSAAGPAGVPYEQYF.

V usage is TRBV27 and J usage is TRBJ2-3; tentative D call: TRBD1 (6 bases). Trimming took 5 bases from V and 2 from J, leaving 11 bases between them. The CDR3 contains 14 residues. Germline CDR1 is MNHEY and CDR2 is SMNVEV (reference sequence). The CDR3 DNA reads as TGTGCCAGCAGTGGACAGAGTTTCACAGATACGCAGTATTTT. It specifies CASSGQSFTDTQYF.

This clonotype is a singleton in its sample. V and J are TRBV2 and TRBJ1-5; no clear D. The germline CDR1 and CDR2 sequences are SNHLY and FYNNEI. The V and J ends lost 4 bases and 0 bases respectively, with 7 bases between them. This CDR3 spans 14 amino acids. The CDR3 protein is CASSAHNSNQPQHF. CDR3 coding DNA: TGTGCCAGCAGTGCTCATAATAGCAATCAGCCCCAGCATTTT.

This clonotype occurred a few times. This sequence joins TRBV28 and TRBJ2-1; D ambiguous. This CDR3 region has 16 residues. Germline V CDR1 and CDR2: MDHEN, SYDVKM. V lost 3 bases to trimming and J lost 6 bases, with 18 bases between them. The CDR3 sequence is CASSFTGVVLGNEQFF. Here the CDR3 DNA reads TGTGCCAGCAGTTTCACTGGGGTCGTCTTGGGCAATGAGCAGTTCTTC.

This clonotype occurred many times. As DNA, the CDR3 is TGCAGCGTTGAGGATGCGGGGCGGGGAAACTATGGCTACACCTTC. The encoded protein is CSVEDAGRGNYGYTF. The V gene is TRBV29-1, the J gene TRBJ1-2, with TRBD1 as a possible D gene (5 bases). The V and J ends lost 3 bases and 2 bases respectively, with 16 bases between them. The CDR3 is made up of 15 amino acids. Germline loops: CDR1 SQVTM, CDR2 ANQGSEA.

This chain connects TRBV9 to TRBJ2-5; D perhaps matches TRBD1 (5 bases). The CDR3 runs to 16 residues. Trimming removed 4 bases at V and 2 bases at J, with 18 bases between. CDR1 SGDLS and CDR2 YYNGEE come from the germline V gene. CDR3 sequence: CASSNWGIQSQETQYF. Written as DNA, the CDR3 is TGTGCCAGCAGCAACTGGGGCATACAATCTCAAGAGACCCAGTACTTC.

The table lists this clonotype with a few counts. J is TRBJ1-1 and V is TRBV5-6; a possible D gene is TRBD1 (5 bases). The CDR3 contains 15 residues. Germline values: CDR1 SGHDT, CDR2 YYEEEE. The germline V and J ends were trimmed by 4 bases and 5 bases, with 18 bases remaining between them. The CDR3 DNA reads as TGTGCCAGCAGCCAAATACAGACACCAGGGACTGAAGCTTTCTTT. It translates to CASSQIQTPGTEAFF.

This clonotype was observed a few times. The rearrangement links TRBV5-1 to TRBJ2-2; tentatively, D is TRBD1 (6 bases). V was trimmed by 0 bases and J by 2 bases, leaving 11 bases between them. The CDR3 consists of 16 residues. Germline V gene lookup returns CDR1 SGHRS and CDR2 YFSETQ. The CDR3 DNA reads TGCGCCAGCAGCTTGGCCAGCAGGGGTAACACCGGGGAGCTGTTTTTT. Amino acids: CASSLASRGNTGELFF.

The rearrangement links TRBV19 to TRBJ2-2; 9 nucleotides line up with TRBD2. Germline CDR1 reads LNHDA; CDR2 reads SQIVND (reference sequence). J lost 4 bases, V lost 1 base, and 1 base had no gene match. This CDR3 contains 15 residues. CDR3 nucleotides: TGTGCCAGTAGTATAGGTAGCGGGAGCACCGGGGAGCTGTTTTTT. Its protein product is CASSIGSGSTGELFF.

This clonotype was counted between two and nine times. CDR3 sequence reads: CASSLGRRPSWYGYTF. The CDR3 DNA reads as TGTGCCAGCAGCTTGGGAAGGAGGCCCTCGTGGTATGGCTACACCTTC. The rearrangement uses TRBV11-2 and TRBJ1-2; no clear D. V lost 3 bases to trimming and J lost 5 bases, with 19 bases between them. This CDR3 contains 16 residues. Germline V gene sequence: CDR1 SGHAT, CDR2 FQNNGV.

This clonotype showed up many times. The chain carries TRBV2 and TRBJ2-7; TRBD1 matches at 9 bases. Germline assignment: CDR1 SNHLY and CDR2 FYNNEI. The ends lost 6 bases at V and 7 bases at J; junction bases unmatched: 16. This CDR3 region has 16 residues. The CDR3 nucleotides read TGTGCCAGCAGAGAGCCCCCGACAGGGGGGATCGGGGAGCAGTACTTC. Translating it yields CASREPPTGGIGEQYF.